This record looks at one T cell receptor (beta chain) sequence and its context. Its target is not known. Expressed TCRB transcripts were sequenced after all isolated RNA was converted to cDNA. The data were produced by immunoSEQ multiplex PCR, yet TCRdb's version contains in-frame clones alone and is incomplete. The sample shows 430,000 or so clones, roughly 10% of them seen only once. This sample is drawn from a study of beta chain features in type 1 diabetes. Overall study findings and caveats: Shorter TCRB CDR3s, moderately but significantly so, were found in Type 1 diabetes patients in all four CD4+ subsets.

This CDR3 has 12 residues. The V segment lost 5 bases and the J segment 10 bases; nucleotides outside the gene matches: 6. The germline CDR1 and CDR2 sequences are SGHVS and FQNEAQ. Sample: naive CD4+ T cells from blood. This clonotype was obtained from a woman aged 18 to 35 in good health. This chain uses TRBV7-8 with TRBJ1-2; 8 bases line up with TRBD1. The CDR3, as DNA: TGTGCCAGCAGCAGGACAGGGAACGACTACACCTTC. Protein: CASSRTGNDYTF.